These 9 T cell receptor beta chains came from one sample sequenced in a study of cytotoxic CD8 clonotypes in ibrutinib-treated CLL. Generated by immunoSEQ multiplex PCR, the TCRdb table keeps only in-frame clones and is missing some. The table includes 300,000 to 350,000 clones, just under 80% detected once. The specimen was PBMCs, collected before ibrutinib treatment. These receptor sequences come from a human donor with chronic lymphocytic leukemia.

The rearrangement uses TRBV18 and TRBJ1-5, with D uncertain. With 3 bases removed from V and 1 base from J, the gap between germline ends came to 10 bases. The length of the CDR3 is 15 residues. Germline assignment: CDR1 KGHSH and CDR2 LQKENI. The CDR3 DNA is TGTGCCAGCTCACCTCGGTCCGAGAGCAATCAGCCCCAGCATTTT. Translating gives CASSPRSESNQPQHF.

The chain has TRBV27 and TRBJ1-5; unclear D gene. CDR3 length: 12 residues. The V gene lost 2 bases and the J gene lost 3 bases, with 2 bases spanning the gap. Germline assignment: CDR1 MNHEY and CDR2 SMNVEV (reference sequence). The CDR3 sequence: CASSLPNQPQHF. CDR3 coding DNA: TGTGCCAGCAGTTTACCCAATCAGCCCCAGCATTTT.

This clone was recorded once. This rearrangement joins TRBV5-4 to TRBJ2-5, with 8 bases aligning to TRBD1. This CDR3 contains 13 residues. From germline, CDR1 is SGHNT and CDR2 YYREEE (reference sequence). The ends lost 4 bases at V and 3 bases at J; junction bases unmatched: 2. CDR3: CASSLQGEETQYF. CDR3 nucleotide sequence: TGTGCCAGCAGCCTACAGGGGGAAGAGACCCAGTACTTC.

This clone occurred a few times. The V call is TRBV5-5, the J call TRBJ1-5, with no clear D. CDR1 is SGHKS, CDR2 YYEKEE, per germline (reference sequence). V lost 3 bases, J lost 0 bases, and 10 bases lay in between. The CDR3 sequence is 15 residues long. This CDR3 reads CASSSDVNSNQPQHF. CDR3 coding DNA: TGTGCCAGCAGCTCGGACGTCAATAGCAATCAGCCCCAGCATTTT.

This rearrangement joins TRBV6-6 to TRBJ1-1, with 8 bases identical to TRBD1. The J segment lost 1 base and the V segment lost 6 bases, leaving 10 bases of the junction unmatched. The CDR3 is 16 amino acids. CDR1 is MNHNY, CDR2 SVGAGI, per germline (reference sequence). The DNA for the CDR3 is TGTGCCAGCAGCCTTAAACGACAGGGGAAGAACACTGAAGCTTTCTTT. Translated, it gives CASSLKRQGKNTEAFF.

The chain couples TRBV30 to TRBJ1-5, with unresolved D. The CDR3 has 12 amino acids. The V gene's germline CDR1 is GTSNPN and CDR2 SVGIG (reference sequence). Trimming took 3 bases from V and 5 from J, leaving 8 bases between them. CDR3 in amino acids: CAWSGRDQPQHF. CDR3 DNA: TGTGCCTGGAGCGGTAGGGATCAGCCCCAGCATTTT.

This rearrangement joins TRBV19 to TRBJ2-6; D ambiguous. CDR3 length equals 14 residues. The germline CDR1 and CDR2 sequences are LNHDA and SQIVND (reference sequence). V dropped 2 bases and J dropped 2 bases, with 4 bases sitting between them. This CDR3 reads CASSIRPGANVLTF. The CDR3 nucleotides are TGTGCCAGTAGTATAAGACCTGGGGCCAACGTCCTGACTTTC.

The V gene is TRBV11-3, the J gene TRBJ1-3; D not resolved. The germline V gene encodes CDR1 SGHNT and CDR2 YENEEA. Trimming removed 0 bases from V and 4 bases from J, with 16 bases in between. The CDR3 extends over 17 amino acids. In nucleotides, the CDR3 is TGTGCCAGCAGCTTAGATTTGGGGAGATCGGGGGGAAACACCATATATTTT. As protein: CASSLDLGRSGGNTIYF.

The V and J genes are TRBV19 and TRBJ1-2; a weak D match, TRBD1 (5 bases). The CDR3 contains 14 residues. V lost 5 bases and J lost 3, with 13 bases in between. In germline, CDR1 is LNHDA, CDR2 SQIVND (reference sequence). CDR3 in amino acids: CASSVQGIDYGYTF. The CDR3 DNA reads as TGTGCCAGTAGTGTTCAGGGCATCGACTATGGCTACACCTTC.